The rows below give T cell receptor beta chains drawn from one sample of a study of CD8 T cells in ankylosing spondylitis. MiXCR, applied by TCRdb to the 5' RACE reads, yields one record per CDR3 protein. The data hold around 450,000 distinct CDR3 sequences, with more than 25% observed a single time. Sequencing was done on a sample of blood, either unsorted or a sorted T cell fraction (not recorded which). The receptors were sampled from a male donor with ankylosing spondylitis. The CDR3 runs from the conserved cysteine through the conserved F or W. The D gene is left open where the match is weak. Clone size, where shown, is once, few, many, or a class for clones that have expanded.

v_gene: TRBV6-1; len: 15; j_gene: TRBJ2-3; abundance: few; d_gene: TRBD2; CDR3nt: TGTGCCAGCAGTACCCCCGGGACTAGAGCAGATACGCAGTATTTT; CDR3aa: CASSTPGTRADTQYF
v_gene: TRBV7-9; len: 13; j_gene: TRBJ2-1; abundance: -; d_gene: -; CDR3nt: TGTGCCAGCAGCATCCGAGGGGGAAACGAGCAGTTCTTC; CDR3aa: CASSIRGGNEQFF
v_gene: TRBV12-3/TRBV12-4; len: 13; j_gene: TRBJ1-2; abundance: -; d_gene: -; CDR3nt: TGTGCCAGCAGTTCCCGGGCCCTGAGGGGCTACACCTTC; CDR3aa: CASSSRALRGYTF
v_gene: TRBV20-1; len: 15; j_gene: TRBJ1-2; abundance: -; d_gene: -; CDR3nt: TGCAGTGCCCTAGAGGGGCCTTCGGTGGACTATGGCTACACCTTC; CDR3aa: CSALEGPSVDYGYTF
v_gene: TRBV12-5; len: 15; j_gene: TRBJ2-1; abundance: -; d_gene: -; CDR3nt: TGTGCTAGTGCAGAGGAAGGGGCATCCTACAATGAGCAGTTCTTC; CDR3aa: CASAEEGASYNEQFF
v_gene: TRBV7-8; len: 16; j_gene: TRBJ2-2; abundance: few; d_gene: TRBD2; CDR3nt: TGTGCCAGCAGACGGACTAGCGGGAGGGTAACCGGGGAGCTGTTTTTT; CDR3aa: CASRRTSGRVTGELFF
v_gene: TRBV5-6; len: 18; j_gene: TRBJ2-4; abundance: -; d_gene: TRBD1; CDR3nt: TGTGCCAGCAGCCCGGACAGGGCAGAGTGGGTTTCCAAAAACATTCAGTACTTC; CDR3aa: CASSPDRAEWVSKNIQYF
v_gene: TRBV6-2/TRBV6-3; len: 13; j_gene: TRBJ2-1; abundance: few; d_gene: -; CDR3nt: TGTGCCACCGGAGCCGGAGCTTACAATGAGCAGTTCTTC; CDR3aa: CATGAGAYNEQFF
v_gene: TRBV7-2; len: 15; j_gene: TRBJ1-5; abundance: few; d_gene: -; CDR3nt: TGTGCCAGCAGCTTTGCGGGGGCAGGGAGGCAGCCCCAGCATTTT; CDR3aa: CASSFAGAGRQPQHF
v_gene: TRBV20-1; len: 15; j_gene: TRBJ1-6; abundance: -; d_gene: -; CDR3nt: TGCAGTGCTACGCCAGGTGGGGGGGATAATTCACCCCTCCACTTT; CDR3aa: CSATPGGGDNSPLHF
v_gene: TRBV11-1; len: 16; j_gene: TRBJ2-4; abundance: few; d_gene: TRBD1; CDR3nt: TGTGCCAGCAGCTTAGAGCCGGGACAGGTCGGGAACATTCAGTACTTC; CDR3aa: CASSLEPGQVGNIQYF
v_gene: TRBV20-1; len: 13; j_gene: TRBJ2-3; abundance: -; d_gene: -; CDR3nt: TGCAGTGCTAGAGAAGGGGGCACAGATACGCAGTATTTT; CDR3aa: CSAREGGTDTQYF
v_gene: TRBV9; len: 14; j_gene: TRBJ2-7; abundance: few; d_gene: -; CDR3nt: TGTGCCAGCAGCGTAGTTCCGAACTCCTACGAGCAGTACTTC; CDR3aa: CASSVVPNSYEQYF
v_gene: TRBV3-1; len: 16; j_gene: TRBJ2-7; abundance: -; d_gene: TRBD1; CDR3nt: TGTGCCAGCAGCGCGGACAGGGGGCTTGAAGTATACGAGCAGTACTTC; CDR3aa: CASSADRGLEVYEQYF
v_gene: TRBV20-1; len: 14; j_gene: TRBJ2-3; abundance: -; d_gene: TRBD2; CDR3nt: TGCAGTGCTAGATCGGGACTAGCCGACAATACGCAGTATTTT; CDR3aa: CSARSGLADNTQYF
v_gene: TRBV20-1; len: 15; j_gene: TRBJ1-2; abundance: few; d_gene: TRBD1; CDR3nt: TGCAGTGCCTACGCACCGGGGACAGGGTTTTCTGGCTACACCTTC; CDR3aa: CSAYAPGTGFSGYTF
v_gene: TRBV6-2/TRBV6-3; len: 18; j_gene: TRBJ1-5; abundance: -; d_gene: -; CDR3nt: TGTGCCAGCAGTTACGTATTTGGGAGGTCAGAGAGCAATCAGCCCCAGCATTTT; CDR3aa: CASSYVFGRSESNQPQHF
v_gene: TRBV3-1; len: 18; j_gene: TRBJ1-6; abundance: -; d_gene: TRBD1; CDR3nt: TGTGCCAGCAGCCATAGACGAGGGACAGGGGGCGGAAATTCACCCCTCCACTTT; CDR3aa: CASSHRRGTGGGNSPLHF
v_gene: TRBV5-1; len: 17; j_gene: TRBJ2-1; abundance: -; d_gene: TRBD2; CDR3nt: TGCGCCAGCAGCTTGACCCCTAAATGGGAGCGGGAGGTTGAGCAGTTCTTC; CDR3aa: CASSLTPKWEREVEQFF
v_gene: TRBV7-2; len: 14; j_gene: TRBJ2-3; abundance: -; d_gene: -; CDR3nt: TGTGCCAGCAGCTTGACACCCCAGCCAGATACGCAGTATTTT; CDR3aa: CASSLTPQPDTQYF
v_gene: TRBV5-1; len: 14; j_gene: TRBJ2-1; abundance: -; d_gene: TRBD2; CDR3nt: TGCGCCAGCAGCTTACGGCTAGCGGACAATGAGCAGTTCTTC; CDR3aa: CASSLRLADNEQFF
v_gene: TRBV29-1; len: 15; j_gene: TRBJ1-4; abundance: -; d_gene: TRBD1; CDR3nt: TGCAGCGTCGTAAACAGGGGGCTGCCTAATGAAAAACTGTTTTTT; CDR3aa: CSVVNRGLPNEKLFF
v_gene: TRBV6-5; len: 14; j_gene: TRBJ1-1; abundance: -; d_gene: -; CDR3nt: TGTGCCAGCAGTTACGGCAGGGCGAACACTGAAGCTTTCTTT; CDR3aa: CASSYGRANTEAFF
v_gene: TRBV3-1; len: 13; j_gene: TRBJ2-3; abundance: many; d_gene: -; CDR3nt: TGTGCCAGCAGCCAAGATCTAGGCGCTACGCAGTATTTT; CDR3aa: CASSQDLGATQYF
v_gene: TRBV20-1; len: 13; j_gene: TRBJ2-5; abundance: few; d_gene: -; CDR3nt: TGCAGTGCGGACCCTAGGGCAGGCGAGACCCAGTACTTC; CDR3aa: CSADPRAGETQYF
v_gene: TRBV3-1; len: 16; j_gene: TRBJ1-2; abundance: few; d_gene: -; CDR3nt: TGTGCCAGCAGCCAAGATAAAGGCAGTTTTTTGGGCGGCTACACCTTC; CDR3aa: CASSQDKGSFLGGYTF
v_gene: TRBV19; len: 12; j_gene: TRBJ1-5; abundance: few; d_gene: -; CDR3nt: TGTGCCAGTGGGGAGGGGGGTTGGCCCCAGCATTTT; CDR3aa: CASGEGGWPQHF
v_gene: TRBV25-1; len: 14; j_gene: TRBJ1-1; abundance: few; d_gene: TRBD1; CDR3nt: TGTGCCAGCAGTGCTTACAGGGGGCATAGTGAAGCTTTCTTT; CDR3aa: CASSAYRGHSEAFF
v_gene: TRBV20-1; len: 13; j_gene: TRBJ1-1; abundance: -; d_gene: -; CDR3nt: TGCAGTGCTAGAAGCCAAATGAACACTGAAGCTTTCTTT; CDR3aa: CSARSQMNTEAFF
v_gene: TRBV11-2; len: 15; j_gene: TRBJ2-5; abundance: -; d_gene: TRBD1; CDR3nt: TGTGCCAGCAGCTCAGACTGGACAGGGGGAGAGACCCAGTACTTC; CDR3aa: CASSSDWTGGETQYF
v_gene: TRBV4-1; len: 15; j_gene: TRBJ1-2; abundance: -; d_gene: -; CDR3nt: TGCGCCAGCAGCCAAGATATCGACAGGCACTATGGCTACACCTTC; CDR3aa: CASSQDIDRHYGYTF
v_gene: TRBV20-1; len: 15; j_gene: TRBJ1-1; abundance: -; d_gene: -; CDR3nt: TGCAGTGCGATCCCGGGACTAGGGGCGAACACTGAAGCTTTCTTT; CDR3aa: CSAIPGLGANTEAFF
v_gene: TRBV10-3; len: 14; j_gene: TRBJ2-5; abundance: -; d_gene: -; CDR3nt: TGTGCCATCAGTCCAGGGACTGCTCAAGAGACCCAGTACTTC; CDR3aa: CAISPGTAQETQYF
v_gene: TRBV20-1; len: 16; j_gene: TRBJ2-5; abundance: many; d_gene: -; CDR3nt: TGCAGTGCTAGAGATGTGTGGGGGCGCGGGGAAGAGACCCAGTACTTC; CDR3aa: CSARDVWGRGEETQYF
v_gene: TRBV20-1; len: 14; j_gene: TRBJ1-2; abundance: -; d_gene: TRBD1; CDR3nt: TGCAGTGCGGGGAACAGGGGGAGCGACTATGGCTACACCTTC; CDR3aa: CSAGNRGSDYGYTF
v_gene: TRBV6-1; len: 14; j_gene: TRBJ1-4; abundance: few; d_gene: -; CDR3nt: TGTGCCAGCAGAAAAGACAGGAGTAATGAAAAACTGTTTTTT; CDR3aa: CASRKDRSNEKLFF
v_gene: TRBV27; len: 17; j_gene: TRBJ2-1; abundance: -; d_gene: TRBD1; CDR3nt: TGTGCCAGCAGTTTCGGGACAGCTTACGTTGAAGGGGGTGAGCAGTTCTTC; CDR3aa: CASSFGTAYVEGGEQFF